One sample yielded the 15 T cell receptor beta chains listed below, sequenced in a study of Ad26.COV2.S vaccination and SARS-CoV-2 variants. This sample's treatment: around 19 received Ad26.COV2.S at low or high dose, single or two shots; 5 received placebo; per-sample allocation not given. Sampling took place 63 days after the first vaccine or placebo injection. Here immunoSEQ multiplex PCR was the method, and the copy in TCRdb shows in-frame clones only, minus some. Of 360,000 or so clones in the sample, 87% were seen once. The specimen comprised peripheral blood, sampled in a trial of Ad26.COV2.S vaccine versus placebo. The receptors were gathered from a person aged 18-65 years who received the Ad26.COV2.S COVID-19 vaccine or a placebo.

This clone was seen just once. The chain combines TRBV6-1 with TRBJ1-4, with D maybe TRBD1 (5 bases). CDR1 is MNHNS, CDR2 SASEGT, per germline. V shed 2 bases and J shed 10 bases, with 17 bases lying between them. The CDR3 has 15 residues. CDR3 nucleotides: TGTGCCAGCAGTGAATATTGGAGCAGCCAGGGAAAACTGTTTTTT. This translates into CASSEYWSSQGKLFF.

In DNA form, the CDR3 reads TGTGCCAGCAGCCTAAGTCCGGGACACCCTAACTATGGCTACACCTTC. As protein: CASSLSPGHPNYGYTF. The chain combines TRBV9 with TRBJ1-2; tentative D call: TRBD1 (6 bases). The CDR3 sequence is 16 residues long. Germline lookup yields CDR1 SGDLS and CDR2 YYNGEE. Trimming left V 4 bases short and J 0 bases short, with 16 bases between. The variable domain in full, with the rest retrieved from reference TRBV9 and TRBJ1-2, is DSGVTQTPKHLITATGQRVTLRCSPRSGDLSVYWYQQSLDQGLQFLIQYYNGEERAKGNILERFSAQQFPDLHSELNLSSLELGDSALYFCASSLSPGHPNYGYTFGSGTRLTVV.

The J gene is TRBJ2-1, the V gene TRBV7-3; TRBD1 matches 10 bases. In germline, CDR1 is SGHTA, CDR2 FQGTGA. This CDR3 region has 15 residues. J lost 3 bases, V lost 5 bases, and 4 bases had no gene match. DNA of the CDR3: TGTGCCAGCAGCGTCGGGACAGGGGTCTACAATGAGCAGTTCTTC. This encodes CASSVGTGVYNEQFF. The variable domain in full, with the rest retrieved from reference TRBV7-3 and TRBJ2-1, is GAGVSQTPSNKVTEKGKYVELRCDPISGHTALYWYRQSLGQGPEFLIYFQGTGAADDSGLPNDRFFAVRPEGSVSTLKIQRTERGDSAVYLCASSVGTGVYNEQFFGPGTRLTVL.

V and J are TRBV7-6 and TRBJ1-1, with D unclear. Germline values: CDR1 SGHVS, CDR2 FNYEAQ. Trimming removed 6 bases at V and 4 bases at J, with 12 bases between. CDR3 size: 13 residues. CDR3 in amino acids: CASRSFGVTEAFF. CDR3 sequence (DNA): TGTGCCAGCAGATCGTTCGGGGTCACTGAAGCTTTCTTT.

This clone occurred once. This chain's CDR3 is CASSTQVFNSPLHF. In nucleotides, the CDR3 is TGTGCCAGTAGTACACAAGTGTTTAATTCACCCCTCCACTTT. The gene calls are TRBV19 and TRBJ1-6; D is unclear. V shed 4 bases and J shed 6 bases, with 10 bases lying between them. The CDR3 spans 14 residues. CDR1 is LNHDA and CDR2 is SQIVND in the germline V gene (reference sequence).

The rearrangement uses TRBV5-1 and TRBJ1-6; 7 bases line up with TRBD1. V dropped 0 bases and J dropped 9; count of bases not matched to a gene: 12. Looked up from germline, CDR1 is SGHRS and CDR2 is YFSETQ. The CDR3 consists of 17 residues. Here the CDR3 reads CASSLVYAGDRASPLHF. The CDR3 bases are TGCGCCAGCAGCTTGGTGTACGCAGGCGACAGGGCTTCACCCCTCCACTTT.

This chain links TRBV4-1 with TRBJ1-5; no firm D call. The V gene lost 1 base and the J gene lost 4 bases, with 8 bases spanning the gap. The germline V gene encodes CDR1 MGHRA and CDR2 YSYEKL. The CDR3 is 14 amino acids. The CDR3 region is CASSQVRINQPQHF. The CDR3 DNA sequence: TGCGCCAGCAGCCAAGTGCGGATTAATCAGCCCCAGCATTTT.

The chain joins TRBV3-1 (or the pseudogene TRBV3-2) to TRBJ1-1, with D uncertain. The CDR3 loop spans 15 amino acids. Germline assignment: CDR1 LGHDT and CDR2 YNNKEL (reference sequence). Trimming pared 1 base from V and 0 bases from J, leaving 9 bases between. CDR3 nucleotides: TGTGCCAGCAGCCAAGTAGCACAGATGAACACTGAAGCTTTCTTT. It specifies CASSQVAQMNTEAFF.

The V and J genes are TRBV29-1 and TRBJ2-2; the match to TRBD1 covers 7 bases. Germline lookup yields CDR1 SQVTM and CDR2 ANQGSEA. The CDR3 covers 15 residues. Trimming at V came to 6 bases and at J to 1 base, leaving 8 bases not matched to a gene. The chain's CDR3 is CSVFGQDWNTGELFF. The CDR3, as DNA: TGCAGCGTGTTCGGACAGGATTGGAACACCGGGGAGCTGTTTTTT.

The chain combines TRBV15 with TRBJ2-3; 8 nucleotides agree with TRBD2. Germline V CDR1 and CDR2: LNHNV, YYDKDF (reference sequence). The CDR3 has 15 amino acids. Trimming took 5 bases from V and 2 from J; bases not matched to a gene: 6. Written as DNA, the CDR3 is TGTGCCACCAGCCCCGGGGGGGCCGTCACAGATACGCAGTATTTT. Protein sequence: CATSPGGAVTDTQYF. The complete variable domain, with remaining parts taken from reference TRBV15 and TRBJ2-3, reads DAMVIQNPRYQVTQFGKPVTLSCSQTLNHNVMYWYQQKSSQAPKLLFHYYDKDFNNEADTPDNFQSRRPNTSFCFLDIRSPGLGDTAMYLCATSPGGAVTDTQYFGPGTRLTVL.

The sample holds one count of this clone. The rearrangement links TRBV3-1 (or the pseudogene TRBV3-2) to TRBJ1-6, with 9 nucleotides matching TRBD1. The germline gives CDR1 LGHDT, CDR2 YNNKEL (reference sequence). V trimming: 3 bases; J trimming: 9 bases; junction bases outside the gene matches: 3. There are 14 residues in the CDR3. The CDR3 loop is CASSQGQGGSPLHF. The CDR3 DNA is TGTGCCAGCAGCCAGGGACAGGGCGGTTCACCCCTCCACTTT.

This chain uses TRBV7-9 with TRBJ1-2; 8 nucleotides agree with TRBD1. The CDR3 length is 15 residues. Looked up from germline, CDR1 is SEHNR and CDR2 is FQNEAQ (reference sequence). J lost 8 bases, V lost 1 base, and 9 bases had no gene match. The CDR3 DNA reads TGTGCCAGCAGCTTAGTGGGGCTGGACAGGGTGGGCTACACCTTC. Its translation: CASSLVGLDRVGYTF. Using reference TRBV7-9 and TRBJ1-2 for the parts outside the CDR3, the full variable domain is DTGVSQNPRHKITKRGQNVTFRCDPISEHNRLYWYRQTLGQGPEFLTYFQNEAQLEKSRLLSDRFSAERPKGSFSTLEIQRTEQGDSAMYLCASSLVGLDRVGYTFGSGTRLTVV.

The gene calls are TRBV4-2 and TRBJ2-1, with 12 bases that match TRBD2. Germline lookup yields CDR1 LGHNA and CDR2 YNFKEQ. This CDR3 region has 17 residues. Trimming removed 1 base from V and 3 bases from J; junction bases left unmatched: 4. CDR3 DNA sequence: TGTGCCAGCAGCCAAGTACTAGCGGGGGGCGACTACAATGAGCAGTTCTTC. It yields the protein CASSQVLAGGDYNEQFF.

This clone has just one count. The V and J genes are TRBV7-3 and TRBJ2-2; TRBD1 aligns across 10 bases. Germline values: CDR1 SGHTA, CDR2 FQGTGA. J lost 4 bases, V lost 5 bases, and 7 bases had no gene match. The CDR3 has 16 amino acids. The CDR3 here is CASSPGTGVGTGELFF. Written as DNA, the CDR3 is TGTGCCAGCAGCCCCGGGACAGGGGTGGGCACCGGGGAGCTGTTTTTT.

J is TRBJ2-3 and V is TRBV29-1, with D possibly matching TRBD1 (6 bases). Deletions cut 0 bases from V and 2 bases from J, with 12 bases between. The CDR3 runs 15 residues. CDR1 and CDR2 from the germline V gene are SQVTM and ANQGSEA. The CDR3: CSVEDRGHFTDTQYF. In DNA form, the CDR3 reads TGCAGCGTTGAAGATAGGGGACATTTCACAGATACGCAGTATTTT.